These 17 T cell receptor beta chains were all obtained from the same sample, sequenced in a study of technical replicates of blood from a few donors (dated by TCRdb to between 2016 and 2019). Receptors were amplified or captured by the immunoSEQ multiplex PCR assay. What TCRdb holds here is the immuneACCESS table cut down to in-frame rearrangements. Part of the clones is not present; checked against another copy, under half of the missing clones reflect an unresolved V gene, and the others are unexplained. Within this sample are some 87,000 clones, with 97% of them counted one time only. The ten largest clones add up to 0.18% of the sample. Sequencing was carried out using T cells isolated from PBMCs. The source is a human donor in good health.

This sequence joins TRBV5-6 and TRBJ1-6; 10 nucleotides agree with TRBD1. Germline CDR1 and CDR2: SGHDT and YYEEEE. CDR3 length: 14 residues. V shed 4 bases, J shed 10 bases, and the junction held 5 bases outside the gene matches. The CDR3 DNA reads TGTGCCAGCAGCCTGGGACAGGGGCGGTCACCCCTCCACTTT. The encoded protein is CASSLGQGRSPLHF.

This sequence joins TRBV2 and TRBJ1-1; D is possibly TRBD1 (6 bases). Trimming cost V 2 bases and J 2 bases, with 15 bases left between them. Germline V gives CDR1 SNHLY, CDR2 FYNNEI. This CDR3 contains 16 residues. The CDR3, as DNA: TGTGCCAGCAGTGAAATGAGGGACACCTCCAACACTGAAGCTTTCTTT. Amino acid sequence: CASSEMRDTSNTEAFF. Full variable domain (rest looked up from reference TRBV2 and TRBJ1-1): EPEVTQTPSHQVTQMGQEVILRCVPISNHLYFYWYRQILGQKVEFLVSFYNNEISEKSEIFDDQFSVERPDGSNFTLKIRSTKLEDSAMYFCASSEMRDTSNTEAFFGQGTRLTVV.

J is TRBJ1-2 and V is TRBV29-1; no definite D call. Germline CDR1 SQVTM, CDR2 ANQGSEA. The CDR3 consists of 13 residues. Trimming stripped 1 base from V and 2 bases from J, with 8 bases between. The CDR3 here is CSVEGDKNYGYTF. As DNA, the CDR3 is TGCAGCGTTGAAGGTGACAAGAACTATGGCTACACCTTC.

This clone was seen once. The chain employs TRBV30 and TRBJ1-1; no firm D call. V dropped 2 bases and J dropped 5 bases, with 18 bases sitting between them. The CDR3 sequence is 15 residues long. Germline V gene data show CDR1 as GTSNPN and CDR2 as SVGIG (reference sequence). CDR3 sequence reads: CAWSPPGSPSTEAFF. In DNA, the CDR3 is TGTGCCTGGAGTCCTCCTGGGAGTCCCTCTACTGAAGCTTTCTTT.

The V gene is TRBV19, the J gene TRBJ1-5, with D perhaps matching TRBD1 (5 bases). The CDR3 is 12 residues long. The germline gives CDR1 LNHDA, CDR2 SQIVND (reference sequence). V shed 8 bases and J shed 7 bases, with 12 bases lying between them. The CDR3 nucleotides read TGTGCCAGTTCAGGGCATGACCAGCCCCAGCATTTT. Translating gives CASSGHDQPQHF.

The chain is built from TRBV27 and TRBJ1-4; D perhaps matches TRBD1 (5 bases). Trimming took 6 bases from V and 6 from J, leaving 14 bases between them. Germline assignment: CDR1 MNHEY and CDR2 SMNVEV (reference sequence). The CDR3 runs to 14 residues. Here the CDR3 reads CASSPTEPHEKLFF. The CDR3 nucleotides read TGTGCCAGCAGCCCGACAGAGCCCCATGAAAAACTGTTTTTT.

This chain uses TRBV11-1 with TRBJ1-4; the D gene is possibly TRBD1 (6 bases). This CDR3 is built from 14 residues. Germline V gene lookup returns CDR1 SGHAT and CDR2 FQDESV (reference sequence). V was clipped by 5 bases and J by 7 bases, with 14 bases between them. The CDR3 loop is CASSPQGIREKLFF. For the CDR3, the DNA is TGTGCCAGCAGCCCACAGGGTATTCGTGAAAAACTGTTTTTT.

This clone was detected only once. The chain joins TRBV9 to TRBJ1-3; 8 nucleotides line up with TRBD1. The V segment lost 3 bases and the J segment 3 bases; nucleotides outside the gene matches: 5. The CDR3 runs to 15 residues. Germline V lookup: CDR1 SGDLS, CDR2 YYNGEE. The CDR3 loop reads CASSASGTGGNTIYF. Written as DNA, the CDR3 is TGTGCCAGCAGCGCCTCCGGGACAGGTGGAAACACCATATATTTT.

The V gene is TRBV19, the J gene TRBJ2-7; weak D call: TRBD1 (5 bases). Germline loops: CDR1 LNHDA, CDR2 SQIVND (reference sequence). Between the trimmed V and J ends, which lost 5 bases and 4 bases, there was a span of 21 bases. The CDR3 length is 16 residues. The CDR3 DNA is TGTGCCAGTAGTCCCCTCGTTTCCACAGGTGATTACGAGCAGTACTTC. This gives the protein CASSPLVSTGDYEQYF.

The CDR3 reads CASSRGQGHHEQYF. The CDR3 nucleotides read TGTGCCAGCAGCCGGGGTCAGGGACATCACGAGCAGTACTTC. The chain joins TRBV5-4 to TRBJ2-7, with D tentatively TRBD1 (6 bases). Germline values: CDR1 SGHNT, CDR2 YYREEE (reference sequence). This CDR3 region has 14 residues. Trimming shortened V by 4 bases and J by 5 bases, and 16 bases separated the two germline ends.

The CDR3 loop reads CASSLDRAGDTQYF. The CDR3 DNA reads as TGTGCCAGCAGCTTAGATAGGGCGGGGGATACGCAGTATTTT. The chain has TRBV7-9 and TRBJ2-3; D perhaps matches TRBD2 (6 bases). This CDR3 spans 14 amino acids. In germline, CDR1 is SEHNR, CDR2 FQNEAQ (reference sequence). Trimming shortened V by 1 base and J by 6 bases, and 11 bases separated the two germline ends.

CDR3 nucleotides: TGCGCCAGCCTTTCTCAGGCATCTGAAAAACTGTTTTTT. Its translation: CASLSQASEKLFF. This rearrangement joins TRBV10-2 to TRBJ1-4; D unclear. Germline assignment: CDR1 WSHSY and CDR2 SAAADI. CDR3 length equals 13 residues. The V and J ends lost 8 bases and 7 bases respectively, with 14 bases between them.

The chain links TRBV5-1 to TRBJ1-1; 12 bases are a match to TRBD1. V lost 0 bases and J lost 5; bases outside the gene matches: 11. This CDR3 has 18 amino acids. Germline CDR1 and CDR2: SGHRS and YFSETQ. Here the CDR3 reads CASSLVHGTGGRKTEAFF. Here the CDR3 DNA reads TGCGCCAGCAGCTTGGTTCACGGGACAGGGGGCAGGAAAACTGAAGCTTTCTTT.

This clone has only one observation. This chain links TRBV19 with TRBJ2-4; 7 nucleotides align to TRBD1. J was trimmed by 12 bases and V by 1 base; bases with no gene match: 9. The germline CDR1 and CDR2 sequences are LNHDA and SQIVND (reference sequence). This CDR3 region has 14 residues. The CDR3 sequence: CASSIVFWDRNQYF. The DNA of the CDR3 is TGTGCCAGTAGTATAGTATTCTGGGACAGAAATCAGTACTTC.

The rearrangement links TRBV5-6 to TRBJ2-7, with D possibly being TRBD2 (6 bases). Looked up from germline, CDR1 is SGHDT and CDR2 is YYEEEE. The ends were cut back, 0 bases at V and 1 base at J, with 14 bases in the middle. This CDR3 has 16 residues. CDR3: CASSLEMRGLSYEQYF. The DNA for the CDR3 is TGTGCCAGCAGCTTGGAGATGCGGGGTCTGTCCTACGAGCAGTACTTC.

The V and J genes are TRBV4-2 and TRBJ1-1; D call uncertain. This CDR3 spans 13 amino acids. The germline V and J ends were trimmed by 3 bases and 4 bases, with 9 bases remaining between them. The germline V gene encodes CDR1 LGHNA and CDR2 YNFKEQ. The CDR3 nucleotides are TGTGCCAGCAGCCACGTCGTTAGCACTGAAGCTTTCTTT. Protein product: CASSHVVSTEAFF.

This sequence joins TRBV9 and TRBJ2-2; TRBD1 matches 7 bases. Germline CDR1 and CDR2: SGDLS and YYNGEE. The CDR3 has 18 residues. The trim removed 1 base at V and 1 base at J, leaving 10 bases unmatched. Here the CDR3 DNA reads TGTGCCAGCAGCGTACGGGACAGACCACTCAGGAACACCGGGGAGCTGTTTTTT. Its protein product is CASSVRDRPLRNTGELFF.